The entry below describes one T cell receptor (beta chain). The antigen is undetermined. The data belong to a study of response to subunit inactivated influenza vaccine. Study-wide results and caveats: The authors suggested that every seasonal influenza vaccination recruits few new T cells.

The CDR3 is 20 amino acids. Germline V gene data show CDR1 as DFQATT and CDR2 as SNEGSKA (reference sequence). J lost 4 bases, V lost 2 bases, and 22 bases had no gene match. One entry per CDR3 protein, called by TCRdb with MiXCR from the RT-PCR reads. The table includes about 240,000 distinct CDR3 sequences, 9% to 15% detected once. This chain joins TRBV20-1 and TRBJ1-1, with 10 bases fitting TRBD1. This sequence was found in a man aged 45-65 years who received an inactivated influenza vaccine. Source: non-naive T cells sorted from PBMCs, taken about 14 days before vaccination. The CDR3 sequence: CSARIPRQGAPGVSGTEAFF. The CDR3 DNA reads as TGCAGTGCTAGAATCCCGAGACAGGGGGCCCCTGGCGTGTCGGGCACTGAAGCTTTCTTT.